These 20 T cell receptor beta chains were sequenced from one sample in a study of blood T cell repertoires in COVID-19. Clones were sequenced by immunoSEQ multiplex PCR, and TCRdb holds only the in-frame ones, with some missing. The data contain about 170,000 clones, 85% of them singletons. Sample: peripheral blood. Receptors originate from a human donor with acute or convalescent COVID-19. The donor label of this sample is uncertain.

The gene calls are TRBV19 and TRBJ1-5; D not resolved. Germline CDR1 reads LNHDA; CDR2 reads SQIVND (reference sequence). CDR3 length: 18 amino acids. Trimming removed 4 bases from V and 0 bases from J, with 19 bases in between. The CDR3 DNA follows: TGTGCCAGTAGTACCCGAAGGTGGCAGGTAGATAGCAATCAGCCCCAGCATTTT. Translated: CASSTRRWQVDSNQPQHF.

The J gene is TRBJ2-7, the V gene TRBV5-5, with a weak D call TRBD1 (5 bases). The V end lost 0 bases, the J end lost 0 bases, and 13 bases lay between the germline ends. The germline CDR1 and CDR2 sequences are SGHKS and YYEKEE (reference sequence). The CDR3 sequence is 16 residues long. CDR3 nucleotides: TGTGCCAGCAGCTTGGCAGGGAAGTTGAGCTCCTACGAGCAGTACTTC. Translating gives CASSLAGKLSSYEQYF. The complete variable domain, with remaining parts taken from reference TRBV5-5 and TRBJ2-7, reads DAGVTQSPTHLIKTRGQQVTLRCSPISGHKSVSWYQQVLGQGPQFIFQYYEKEERGRGNFPDRFSARQFPNYSSELNVNALLLGDSALYLCASSLAGKLSSYEQYFGPGTRLTVT.

J is TRBJ1-2 and V is TRBV12-3 or TRBV12-4; 8 nucleotides line up with TRBD1. The CDR3 runs to 13 residues. The J segment lost 6 bases and the V segment lost 7 bases, leaving 7 bases of the junction unmatched. The CDR3 spells CASTPDRDHGYTF. Written as DNA, the CDR3 is TGTGCCAGCACTCCGGACAGGGATCATGGCTACACCTTC.

The chain has TRBV2 and TRBJ2-1; D not resolved. CDR1 is SNHLY and CDR2 is FYNNEI in the germline V gene. V was shortened by 6 bases and J by 10 bases, with 13 bases between the two germline ends. The CDR3 loop spans 12 amino acids. The CDR3 here is CASREISKEQFF. In DNA form, the CDR3 reads TGTGCCAGCAGGGAGATTTCGAAGGAGCAGTTCTTC.

The chain joins TRBV27 to TRBJ1-1, with no clear D. CDR3 size: 12 residues. The V gene lost 7 bases and the J gene lost 2 bases, with 8 bases spanning the gap. CDR1 and CDR2 (germline): MNHEY, SMNVEV (reference sequence). This CDR3 is CASIGTNTEAFF. The DNA of the CDR3 is TGTGCCAGCATTGGTACTAACACTGAAGCTTTCTTT.

The chain recombines TRBV24-1 with TRBJ2-3; 15 bases fit TRBD2. From germline, CDR1 is KGHDR and CDR2 SFDVKD. This CDR3 contains 15 residues. Germline trimming cut 5 bases from V and 6 bases from J; bases unmatched to any gene: 2. The CDR3: CATSGTSGGADTQYF. The DNA of the CDR3 is TGTGCCACCAGTGGGACTAGCGGGGGGGCCGATACGCAGTATTTT.

V usage is TRBV13 and J usage is TRBJ2-2; 8 bases are shared with TRBD2. The germline V gene encodes CDR1 PRHDT and CDR2 FYEKMQ (reference sequence). The junction had 7 bases not matched to a gene; V was cut back by 3 bases and J by 4 bases. CDR3 length: 16 residues. The CDR3 loop is CASSFTGGPGTGELFF. The CDR3 coding sequence is TGTGCCAGCAGCTTTACGGGGGGGCCTGGCACCGGGGAGCTGTTTTTT.

The chain uses TRBV23-1 and TRBJ2-1, with unresolved D. TRBV23-1 is filed as an ORF, its function uncertain. CDR3 length equals 18 residues. V was cut by 0 bases and J by 6 bases, with 21 bases left in between. CDR3 DNA sequence: TGCGCCAGCAGTCAATCGGGCGCCGACGCCTTTTTAGTCAATGAGCAGTTCTTC. Translating gives CASSQSGADAFLVNEQFF.

J is TRBJ1-5 and V is TRBV15; D is ambiguous. The CDR3 is made up of 15 amino acids. Germline V CDR1 and CDR2: LNHNV, YYDKDF (reference sequence). Trimming cost V 9 bases and J 5 bases, with 20 bases left between them. CDR3 sequence (DNA): TGTGCCACATTAGCTGTGTCAGATCCCGATCAGCCCCAGCATTTT. Residues: CATLAVSDPDQPQHF.

J is TRBJ1-6 and V is TRBV2; 7 nucleotides match TRBD1. The V gene's germline CDR1 is SNHLY and CDR2 FYNNEI. The V gene end was trimmed by 3 bases and the J gene end by 10 bases; junction bases not matched to a gene: 6. This CDR3 spans 14 amino acids. CDR3 residues: CASSDRQGESPLHF. CDR3 DNA sequence: TGTGCCAGCAGTGATCGGCAGGGGGAATCACCCCTCCACTTT.

V usage is TRBV6-6 and J usage is TRBJ1-2; tentatively, D is TRBD1 (5 bases). Germline V gene data show CDR1 as MNHNY and CDR2 as SVGAGI (reference sequence). The germline V and J ends were trimmed by 11 bases and 8 bases, with 15 bases remaining between them. The CDR3 spans 11 residues. The CDR3 nucleotides are TGTGCCGCAGGGTCCCGGGGGGGCTACACCTTC. It is translated as CAAGSRGGYTF.

This clone appeared a few times. The rearrangement uses TRBV7-6 and TRBJ2-1; maybe TRBD2 (6 bases). The germline V and J ends were trimmed by 2 bases and 8 bases, with 19 bases remaining between them. The V gene's germline CDR1 is SGHVS and CDR2 FNYEAQ. The CDR3 is made up of 16 amino acids. In DNA, the CDR3 is TGTGCCAGCAGCTTACCCCCTGGCGGGGCCTGGGATGAGCAGTTCTTC. This encodes CASSLPPGGAWDEQFF.

This chain connects TRBV7-2 to TRBJ1-1; D uncertain. Germline CDR1 reads SGHTA; CDR2 reads FQGNSA. The CDR3 sequence is 13 residues long. V gave up 1 base and J gave up 8 bases, with 11 bases separating them. CDR3 sequence (DNA): TGTGCCAGCAGCTTAGGTCCGGGTTCCGAAGCTTTCTTT. Its translation: CASSLGPGSEAFF. Using reference TRBV7-2 and TRBJ1-1 for the parts outside the CDR3, the full variable domain is GAGVSQSPSNKVTEKGKDVELRCDPISGHTALYWYRQSLGQGLEFLIYFQGNSAPDKSGLPSDRFSAERTGGSVSTLTIQRTQQEDSAVYLCASSLGPGSEAFFGQGTRLTVV.

The V call is TRBV18, the J call TRBJ2-7; D may be TRBD1 (5 bases). Trimming left V 4 bases short and J 3 bases short, with 10 bases between. The V gene's germline CDR1 is KGHSH and CDR2 LQKENI. CDR3 size: 13 residues. The CDR3 reads CASSQQGYYEQYF. The DNA for the CDR3 is TGTGCCAGCTCACAGCAGGGTTACTACGAGCAGTACTTC. Supplemented by reference TRBV18 and TRBJ2-7, the full variable domain reads NAGVMQNPRHLVRRRGQEARLRCSPMKGHSHVYWYRQLPEEGLKFMVYLQKENIIDESGMPKERFSAEFPKEGPSILRIQQVVRGDSAAYFCASSQQGYYEQYFGPGTRLTVT.

CDR3 DNA sequence: TGTGCCAGCTCACAGCTGGGGACAGGGAACACTGAAGCTTTCTTT. Translation: CASSQLGTGNTEAFF. The J gene is TRBJ1-1, the V gene TRBV18, with 8 bases identical to TRBD1. V lost 4 bases to trimming and J lost 1 base; unmatched junction nucleotides: 5. Germline V gene lookup returns CDR1 KGHSH and CDR2 LQKENI. The CDR3 runs 15 residues.

In nucleotides, the CDR3 is TGCGCCAGCAGCCAAATAAGCCCCCTGGGACAGGGAGATAACTATGGCTACACCTTC. Its translation: CASSQISPLGQGDNYGYTF. The V and J genes are TRBV4-1 and TRBJ1-2; 9 bases match TRBD1. CDR3 length: 19 residues. Trimming cost V 2 bases and J 1 base; bases outside gene matches: 14. CDR1 is MGHRA and CDR2 is YSYEKL in the germline V gene.

This clone was recorded a few times. This chain connects TRBV5-1 to TRBJ1-2; TRBD1 is a possible D gene (5 bases). The CDR3 is 14 amino acids. From germline, CDR1 is SGHRS and CDR2 YFSETQ. V lost 2 bases, J lost 5 bases, and 13 bases lay in between. The chain's CDR3 is CASSLSQGSYGYTF. The CDR3 DNA sequence: TGCGCCAGCAGCTTAAGTCAGGGATCGTATGGCTACACCTTC.

A single count supports this clone. The chain employs TRBV27 and TRBJ1-1; D not certain. V lost 7 bases and J lost 2, with 11 bases in between. This CDR3 has 13 residues. Germline V gene data show CDR1 as MNHEY and CDR2 as SMNVEV (reference sequence). CDR3 amino acids: CASTSYPNTEAFF. The CDR3 region has the DNA TGTGCCAGCACCTCTTATCCTAACACTGAAGCTTTCTTT.

V and J are TRBV7-7 and TRBJ2-2; 10 nucleotides agree with TRBD1. This CDR3 contains 15 residues. Germline V gene lookup returns CDR1 SSHAT and CDR2 FNYEAQ (reference sequence). Trimming at V came to 3 bases and at J to 2 bases, leaving 0 bases not matched to a gene. The CDR3 spells CASSLTGGNTGELFF. The CDR3 DNA follows: TGTGCCAGCAGCTTGACAGGGGGCAACACCGGGGAGCTGTTTTTT.

The V gene is TRBV5-4, the J gene TRBJ1-1, with D tentatively TRBD1 (6 bases). CDR3 size: 14 residues. Germline V CDR1 and CDR2: SGHNT, YYREEE (reference sequence). The V end lost 0 bases, the J end lost 3 bases, and 9 bases lay between the germline ends. CDR3 amino acids: CASSLGGRYTEAFF. CDR3 in DNA: TGTGCCAGCAGCTTGGGGGGGCGGTACACTGAAGCTTTCTTT.